These T cell receptor beta chains were read from a single sample in a study of CD8 T cells in ankylosing spondylitis. TCRdb reprocessed the 5' RACE reads via MiXCR and lists one record per CDR3 protein. The sample has approximately 200,000 distinct CDR3 sequences; 9.5% to 15% are singletons. Sequencing input: blood, either unsorted or a sorted T cell fraction (not recorded which). These receptors were collected from a male donor with ankylosing spondylitis or in good health (not recorded which). Both conserved end residues are part of each CDR3. Fields, in order: D gene, clone size, V gene, J gene, CDR3 protein, CDR3 DNA. A D gene is named only where the DNA matches it firmly. The size field is filled for only some rows; it gives once, few, many or a size class.

TRBD2	.	TRBV19	TRBJ2-2	CASRSGTSGTGELFF	TGTGCCAGTCGTTCCGGGACTAGCGGGACCGGGGAGCTGTTTTTT
TRBD2	many	TRBV12-3/TRBV12-4	TRBJ2-1	CASSPRDYSYNEQFF	TGTGCCAGCAGTCCGCGGGACTACTCCTACAATGAGCAGTTCTTC
.	many	TRBV5-6	TRBJ1-1	CASSPWTANTEAFF	TGTGCCAGCAGCCCGTGGACTGCGAACACTGAAGCTTTCTTT
.	.	TRBV27	TRBJ2-7	CASSFLEGGTEQYF	TGTGCCAGCAGTTTCTTGGAGGGTGGGACCGAGCAGTACTTC
.	.	TRBV20-1	TRBJ2-7	CSARDFGTLYEQYF	TGCAGTGCTAGAGATTTCGGGACACTCTACGAGCAGTACTTC
.	few	TRBV12-3/TRBV12-4	TRBJ1-1	CASSLGSNPEAFF	TGTGCCAGCAGTTTAGGCAGCAACCCTGAAGCTTTCTTT
.	many	TRBV25-1	TRBJ2-1	CASSDVGTQRNEQFF	TGTGCCAGCAGTGATGTTGGGACTCAACGCAATGAGCAGTTCTTC
.	many	TRBV14	TRBJ2-7	CASSYLSYEQYF	TGTGCCAGCAGCTATCTCAGCTACGAGCAGTACTTC
TRBD1	few	TRBV7-8	TRBJ2-7	CASRHDRAYEQYF	TGTGCCAGCAGACATGACAGGGCATACGAGCAGTACTTC
.	.	TRBV5-1	TRBJ1-5	CASSLEGGAGPQHF	TGCGCCAGCAGCTTGGAGGGGGGGGCAGGGCCCCAGCATTTT
TRBD1	.	TRBV9	TRBJ1-2	CASTRTGSGYTF	TGTGCCAGCACCCGGACAGGGTCCGGCTACACCTTC
.	.	TRBV12-3/TRBV12-4	TRBJ2-3	CASSSTSPSYTQYF	TGTGCCAGCAGCTCTACCTCCCCTTCCTATACGCAGTATTTT
.	.	TRBV11-2	TRBJ2-7	CASSSFETGHPYEQYF	TGTGCCAGCAGTTCATTCGAAACAGGGCACCCCTACGAGCAGTACTTC
.	few	TRBV20-1	TRBJ1-5	CSARFQLSPGGNQPQHF	TGCAGTGCTAGATTTCAGCTATCCCCAGGGGGCAATCAGCCCCAGCATTTT
TRBD1	few	TRBV30	TRBJ2-7	CAWRPGQFWEQYF	TGTGCCTGGAGACCGGGACAGTTTTGGGAGCAGTACTTC
.	.	TRBV4-1	TRBJ2-1	CASSRLETEHSYNEQFF	TGCGCCAGCAGCCGCTTAGAGACTGAGCACTCCTACAATGAGCAGTTCTTC
.	.	TRBV4-1	TRBJ1-6	CASSLQEGYNSPLHF	TGCGCCAGCAGCCTACAGGAAGGCTATAATTCACCCCTCCACTTT
TRBD1	few	TRBV4-1	TRBJ2-5	CASSQERAAGGETQYF	TGCGCCAGCAGCCAAGAAAGGGCGGCAGGGGGAGAGACCCAGTACTTC
TRBD2	.	TRBV12-3/TRBV12-4	TRBJ2-1	CASSDWTSGPRDEQFF	TGTGCCAGCAGCGACTGGACTAGCGGGCCCAGGGATGAGCAGTTCTTC
.	.	TRBV4-1	TRBJ2-1	CASSQGTANEQFF	TGCGCCAGCAGCCAAGGAACCGCCAATGAGCAGTTCTTC